This T cell receptor beta chain emerged from a study of PD-1 blockade in classical Hodgkin lymphoma. Study findings and constraints: TCR diversity at baseline was reported to be reduced in newly diagnosed patients relative to healthy donors.

Trimming removed 1 base from V and 2 bases from J; junction bases left unmatched: 1. The CDR3 runs to 14 residues. The germline CDR1 and CDR2 sequences are SGHVS and FNYEAQ. Each patient experienced a relapse that followed autologous stem cell transplantation, and brentuximab vedotin exposure varied. This clone has just a few counts. The antigen remains unidentified. Sequenced by immunoSEQ multiplex PCR; TCRdb stores in-frame clones only, minus some. The sample yields about 10,000 clones, 75% to 80% seen once. Sequencing was performed on peripheral blood mononuclear cells (PBMCs), taken at baseline. The V gene is TRBV7-6, the J gene TRBJ2-7, with 8 bases lining up with TRBD1. This sequence was found in a human donor with classical Hodgkin lymphoma. DNA of the CDR3: TGTGCCAGCAGCTTAGGGACAGGGACCTACGAGCAGTACTTC. Encoded protein: CASSLGTGTYEQYF.